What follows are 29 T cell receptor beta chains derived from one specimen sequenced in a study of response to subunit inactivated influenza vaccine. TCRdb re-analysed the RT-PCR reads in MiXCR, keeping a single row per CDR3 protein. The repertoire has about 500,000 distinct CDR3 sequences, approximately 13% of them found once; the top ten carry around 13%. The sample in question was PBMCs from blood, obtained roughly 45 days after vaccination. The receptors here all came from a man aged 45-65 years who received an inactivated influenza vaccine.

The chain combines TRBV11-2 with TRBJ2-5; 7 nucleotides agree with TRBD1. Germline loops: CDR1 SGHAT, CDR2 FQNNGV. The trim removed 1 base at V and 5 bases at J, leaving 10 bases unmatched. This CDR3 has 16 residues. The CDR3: CASSLAAKGAGETQYF. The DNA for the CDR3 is TGTGCCAGCAGCTTAGCGGCCAAGGGGGCTGGTGAGACCCAGTACTTC.

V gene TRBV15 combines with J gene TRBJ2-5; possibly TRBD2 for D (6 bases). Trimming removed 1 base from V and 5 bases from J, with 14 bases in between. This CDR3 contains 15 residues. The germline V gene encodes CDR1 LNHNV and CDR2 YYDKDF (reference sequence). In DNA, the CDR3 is TGTGCCACCAGCAGAGGGGTTGGGACTGGGGAGACCCAGTACTTC. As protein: CATSRGVGTGETQYF.

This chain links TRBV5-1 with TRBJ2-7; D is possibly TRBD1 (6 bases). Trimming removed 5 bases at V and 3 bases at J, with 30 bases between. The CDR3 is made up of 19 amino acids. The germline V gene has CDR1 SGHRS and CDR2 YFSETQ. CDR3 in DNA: TGCGCCAGCAGTCCGGGTGCCCCTCATGAAGGGGGTCAATTCTACGAGCAGTACTTC. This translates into CASSPGAPHEGGQFYEQYF.

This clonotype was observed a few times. In nucleotides, the CDR3 is TGTGCCAGCAGCCCTTGGACAGCCAACACTGAAGCTTTCTTT. Residues: CASSPWTANTEAFF. The J gene is TRBJ1-1, the V gene TRBV9; D perhaps matches TRBD1 (6 bases). Trimming left V 4 bases short and J 2 bases short, with 12 bases between. The CDR3 sequence is 14 residues long. Per the germline V gene, CDR1 is SGDLS and CDR2 is YYNGEE.

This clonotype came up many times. In DNA, the CDR3 is TGTGCCAGCAGTCGGACAGGGGGCTCCTACGAGCAGTACTTC. Its protein product is CASSRTGGSYEQYF. The chain uses TRBV12-3 or TRBV12-4 and TRBJ2-7, with TRBD1 matching 10 bases. There are 14 residues in the CDR3. V shed 5 bases and J 0 bases; nucleotides not matched to a gene: 1.

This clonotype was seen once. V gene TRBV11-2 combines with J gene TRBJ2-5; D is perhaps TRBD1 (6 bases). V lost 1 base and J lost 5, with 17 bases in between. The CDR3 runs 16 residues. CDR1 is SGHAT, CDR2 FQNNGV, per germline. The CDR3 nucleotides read TGTGCCAGCAGCTTAGGTGGCAACAGGGCTGGGGAGACCCAGTACTTC. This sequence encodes CASSLGGNRAGETQYF.

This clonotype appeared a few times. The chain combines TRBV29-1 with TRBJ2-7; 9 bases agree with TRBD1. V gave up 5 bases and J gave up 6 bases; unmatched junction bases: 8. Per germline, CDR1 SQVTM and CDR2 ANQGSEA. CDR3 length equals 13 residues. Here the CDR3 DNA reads TGCAGCGTTAAACCGGGACAGGGTGTCGAGCAGTACTTC. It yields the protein CSVKPGQGVEQYF.

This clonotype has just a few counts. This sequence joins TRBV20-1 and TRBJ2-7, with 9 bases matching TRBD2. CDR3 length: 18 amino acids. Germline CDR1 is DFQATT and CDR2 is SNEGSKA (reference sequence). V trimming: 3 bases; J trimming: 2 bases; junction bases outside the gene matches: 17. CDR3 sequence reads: CSASSGRLLGRQPYEQYF. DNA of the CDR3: TGCAGTGCTAGTAGCGGGAGATTGTTGGGTCGGCAACCCTACGAGCAGTACTTC.

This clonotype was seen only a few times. DNA for the CDR3: TGTGCCAGCAGCATCTCCGAGACTAACAATGAGCAGTTCTTC. This codes for CASSISETNNEQFF. This rearrangement joins TRBV11-2 to TRBJ2-1, with D possibly TRBD2 on 5 matching bases. This CDR3 is 14 amino acids long. Germline-derived CDR1 and CDR2 are SGHAT and FQNNGV. V was trimmed by 5 bases and J by 5 bases, leaving 13 bases between them.

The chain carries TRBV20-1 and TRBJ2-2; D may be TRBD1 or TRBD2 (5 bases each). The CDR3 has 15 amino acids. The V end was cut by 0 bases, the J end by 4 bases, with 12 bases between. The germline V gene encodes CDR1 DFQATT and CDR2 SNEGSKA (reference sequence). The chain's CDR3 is CSARDPPGSTGELFF. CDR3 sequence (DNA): TGCAGTGCTAGAGATCCCCCAGGGAGCACCGGGGAGCTGTTTTTT.

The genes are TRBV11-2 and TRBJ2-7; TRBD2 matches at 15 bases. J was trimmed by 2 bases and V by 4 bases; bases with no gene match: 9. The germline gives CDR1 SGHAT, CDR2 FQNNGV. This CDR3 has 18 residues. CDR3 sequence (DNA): TGTGCCAGCAGCTCCCGGACTAGCGGGAGGGCCTTCCCCTACGAGCAGTACTTC. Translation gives CASSSRTSGRAFPYEQYF.

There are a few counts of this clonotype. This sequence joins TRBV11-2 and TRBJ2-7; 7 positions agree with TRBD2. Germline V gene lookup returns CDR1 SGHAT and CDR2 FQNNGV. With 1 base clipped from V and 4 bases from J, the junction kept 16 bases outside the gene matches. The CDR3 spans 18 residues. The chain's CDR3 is CASSLGVAGTHILYEQYF. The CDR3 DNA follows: TGTGCCAGCAGCTTAGGGGTAGCGGGTACCCATATCCTATACGAGCAGTACTTC.

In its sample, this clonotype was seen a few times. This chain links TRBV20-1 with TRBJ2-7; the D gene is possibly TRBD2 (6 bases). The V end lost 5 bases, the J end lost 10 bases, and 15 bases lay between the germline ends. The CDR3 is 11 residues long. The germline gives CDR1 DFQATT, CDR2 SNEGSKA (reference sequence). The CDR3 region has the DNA TGCAGTGCTGACGCGGGGCGGCGACAGTACTTC. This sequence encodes CSADAGRRQYF.

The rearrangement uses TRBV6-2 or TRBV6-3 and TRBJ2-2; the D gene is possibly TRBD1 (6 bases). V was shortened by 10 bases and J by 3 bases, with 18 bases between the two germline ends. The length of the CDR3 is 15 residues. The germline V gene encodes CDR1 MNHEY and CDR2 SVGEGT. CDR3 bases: TGTGCCACTCGGGCCACAGGGTGGGACACCGGGGAGCTGTTTTTT. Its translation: CATRATGWDTGELFF.

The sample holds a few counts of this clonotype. The CDR3 reads CASSPRGASDTQYF. CDR3 in DNA: TGCGCCAGCAGCCCACGGGGGGCCTCCGATACGCAGTATTTT. This chain uses TRBV4-1 with TRBJ2-3; weak D call: TRBD2 (7 bases). Trimming removed 4 bases from V and 6 bases from J, with 14 bases in between. Per the germline V gene, CDR1 is MGHRA and CDR2 is YSYEKL. The CDR3 contains 14 residues.

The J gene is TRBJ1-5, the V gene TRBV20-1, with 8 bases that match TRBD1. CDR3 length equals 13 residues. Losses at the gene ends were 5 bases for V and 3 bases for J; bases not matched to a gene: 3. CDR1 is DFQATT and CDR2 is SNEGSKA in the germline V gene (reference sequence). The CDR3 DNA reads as TGCAGTGCTCAGGACAGGGCCAATCAGCCCCAGCATTTT. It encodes CSAQDRANQPQHF.

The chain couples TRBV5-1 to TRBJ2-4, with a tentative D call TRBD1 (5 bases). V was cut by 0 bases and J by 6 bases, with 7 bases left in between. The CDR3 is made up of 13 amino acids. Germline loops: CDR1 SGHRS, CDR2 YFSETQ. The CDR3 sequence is CASSLDTGNIQYF. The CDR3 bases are TGCGCCAGCAGCTTGGATACAGGAAACATTCAGTACTTC.

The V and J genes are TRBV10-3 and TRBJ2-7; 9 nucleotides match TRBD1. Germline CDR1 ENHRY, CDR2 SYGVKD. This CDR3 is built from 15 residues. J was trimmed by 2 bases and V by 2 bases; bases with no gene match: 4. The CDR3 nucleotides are TGTGCCATCAGTGAGGGGGACAGGGTAGCCTACGAGCAGTACTTC. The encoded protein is CAISEGDRVAYEQYF.

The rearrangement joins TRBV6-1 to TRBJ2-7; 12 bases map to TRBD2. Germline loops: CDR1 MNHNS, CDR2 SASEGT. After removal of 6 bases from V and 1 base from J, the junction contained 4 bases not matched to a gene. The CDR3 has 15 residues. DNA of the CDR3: TGTGCCAGCAGGCCGGGACTAGCGGGTTCCTACGAGCAGTACTTC. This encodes CASRPGLAGSYEQYF.

CDR3 sequence (DNA): TGTGCCAGCAGTCTTACAGGGGGCTTATCACCCCTCCACTTT. Its translation is CASSLTGGLSPLHF. The chain uses TRBV12-3 or TRBV12-4 and TRBJ1-6, with TRBD1 matching 9 bases. V lost 5 bases and J lost 10; bases outside the gene matches: 6. This CDR3 spans 14 amino acids.

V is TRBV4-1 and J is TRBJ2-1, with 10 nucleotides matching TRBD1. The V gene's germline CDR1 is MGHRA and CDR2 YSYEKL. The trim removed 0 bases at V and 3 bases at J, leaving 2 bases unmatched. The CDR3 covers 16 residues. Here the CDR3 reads CASSQDRTGGYNEQFF. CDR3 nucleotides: TGCGCCAGCAGCCAAGACCGGACAGGGGGCTACAATGAGCAGTTCTTC.

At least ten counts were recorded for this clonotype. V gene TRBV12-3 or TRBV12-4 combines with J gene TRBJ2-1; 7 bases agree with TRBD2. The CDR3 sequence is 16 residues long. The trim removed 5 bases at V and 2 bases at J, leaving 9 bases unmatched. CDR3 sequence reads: CASSPTWAGAYNEQFF. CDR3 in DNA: TGTGCCAGCAGTCCGACGTGGGCGGGAGCCTACAATGAGCAGTTCTTC.

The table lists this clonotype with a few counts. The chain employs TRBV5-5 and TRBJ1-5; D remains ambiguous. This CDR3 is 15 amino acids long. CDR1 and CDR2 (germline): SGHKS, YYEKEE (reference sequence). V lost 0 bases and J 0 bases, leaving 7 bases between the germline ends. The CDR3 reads CASSLVPGSNQPQHF. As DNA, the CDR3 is TGTGCCAGCAGCTTGGTGCCTGGTAGCAATCAGCCCCAGCATTTT.

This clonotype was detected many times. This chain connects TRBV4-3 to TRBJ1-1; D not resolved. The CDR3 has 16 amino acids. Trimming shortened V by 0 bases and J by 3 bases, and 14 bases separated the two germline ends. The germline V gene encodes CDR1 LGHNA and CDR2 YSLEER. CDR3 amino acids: CASSQDYWGRDTEAFF. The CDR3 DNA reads TGCGCCAGCAGCCAAGATTATTGGGGTCGGGACACTGAAGCTTTCTTT.

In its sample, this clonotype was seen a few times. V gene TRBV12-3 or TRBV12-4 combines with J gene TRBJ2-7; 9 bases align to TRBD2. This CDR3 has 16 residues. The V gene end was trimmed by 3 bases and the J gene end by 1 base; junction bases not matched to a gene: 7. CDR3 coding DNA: TGTGCCAGCAGTTTCCGTAGCGGGAGCCTTTCCTACGAGCAGTACTTC. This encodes CASSFRSGSLSYEQYF.

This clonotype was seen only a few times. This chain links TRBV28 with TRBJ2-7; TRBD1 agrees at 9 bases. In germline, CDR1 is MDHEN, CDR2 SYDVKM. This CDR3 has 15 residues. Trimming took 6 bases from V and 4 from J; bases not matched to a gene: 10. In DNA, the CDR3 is TGTGCCAGCAGGGACCGGGACAGGGAGGGTTACGAGCAGTACTTC. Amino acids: CASRDRDREGYEQYF.

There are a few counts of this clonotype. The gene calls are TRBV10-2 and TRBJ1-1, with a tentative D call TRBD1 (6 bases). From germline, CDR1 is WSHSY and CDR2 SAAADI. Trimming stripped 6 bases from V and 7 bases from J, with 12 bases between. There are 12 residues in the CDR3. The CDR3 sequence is CASRGGRDEAFF. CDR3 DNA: TGCGCCAGCAGGGGGGGGCGGGATGAAGCTTTCTTT.

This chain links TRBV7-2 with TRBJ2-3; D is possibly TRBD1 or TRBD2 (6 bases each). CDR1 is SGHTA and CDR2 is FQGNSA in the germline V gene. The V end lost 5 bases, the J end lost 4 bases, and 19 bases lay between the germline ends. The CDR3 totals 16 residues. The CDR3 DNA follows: TGTGCCAGCAGCCCAGATTTCGGGGGCGTCCCAGATACGCAGTATTTT. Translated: CASSPDFGGVPDTQYF.

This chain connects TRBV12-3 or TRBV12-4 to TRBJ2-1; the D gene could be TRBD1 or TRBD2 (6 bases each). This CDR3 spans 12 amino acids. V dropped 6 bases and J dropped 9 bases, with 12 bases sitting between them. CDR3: CASRIEGGEQFF. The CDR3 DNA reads TGTGCCAGCAGGATCGAGGGGGGTGAGCAGTTCTTC.